The clone carrying this T cell receptor (beta chain) was recorded a few times. In making diagnoses, clinical symptoms, serum thyroxine and TRAb, thyroid ultrasound and orbital computed tomography were all used. A roughly 9.3 ml volume of fresh peripheral blood provided the PBMCs. The germline V gene encodes CDR1 SGHRS and CDR2 YFSETQ. The CDR3 loop spans 16 amino acids. V trimming: 2 bases; J trimming: 4 bases; junction bases outside the gene matches: 8. This record comes from a study of T cells in Graves' hyperthyroidism and ophthalmopathy. Using RNA transcripts as the source, TCR beta CDR3 regions were amplified. In the first-round RT-PCR of the TCR CDR3, the HTBI primer set was used. One entry per CDR3 protein, called by TCRdb with MiXCR from the multiplex PCR reads. Among 380,000 or so distinct CDR3 sequences, roughly 13% were seen once, and the ten largest hold about 20%.

This sequence originates from a young man with Graves' hyperthyroidism that later progressed to Graves' ophthalmopathy. The sample comprised blood. The rearrangement links TRBV5-1 to TRBJ2-2; 7 nucleotides match TRBD1. CDR3 coding DNA: TGCGCCAGCAGCTTATTACAGGGGCCGGGCACCGGGGAGCTGTTTTTT. Amino acid sequence: CASSLLQGPGTGELFF.